This T cell receptor (beta chain) was identified in a study of shared clonotypes between healthy human individuals. Turning to the study itself: Per donor, three plates held CD4 naive cells, three held CD4 memory, two held CD8 naive and one held CD8 memory. Study results and limitations: An anticipated effect of sequencing depth on clonotype sharing among donors was recognized.

The trim removed 6 bases at V and 1 base at J, leaving 14 bases unmatched. The CDR3 covers 18 residues. The V gene's germline CDR1 is MGHRA and CDR2 YSYEKL. CD45RA-negative memory and CD45RA+ naive subsets were split from the CD4+ cells. Comment on this clone: Its target is unknown.

Clones were read by immunoSEQ multiplex PCR, and TCRdb kept only the in-frame ones, dropping some. The sample lists roughly 1,100,000 clones; around 76% were seen once. The sequence came from a man between 18 and 29 years old in good health. Sequencing used memory CD4+ T cells sorted from blood. Subset here: CD45RA-negative fraction. The chain recombines TRBV4-1 with TRBJ2-7; 11 bases are shared with TRBD2. In DNA form, the CDR3 reads TGCGCCAGCAGGCAGGGGGCTAGCACTAGCGGGGGTTCCTACGAGCAGTACTTC. This gives the protein CASRQGASTSGGSYEQYF.